This record looks at one TCR beta chain sequence and its context. The antigen is unknown. The thymus tissue came from resections taken during corrective heart surgery. Infants served as donors; they were healthy and Finnish and were having corrective surgery for congenital heart defects. Using immunoSEQ multiplex PCR, the repertoire was profiled, and TCRdb retains in-frame clones only, with some absent. The data show about 78,000 clones, about 96% seen once. The data stem from a study of human thymus T cells. Broader study findings: Both thymic and peripheral blood repertoires showed apparently biased V and J usage. Related studies noted strongly shared thymic repertoires across unrelated people.

The CDR3 runs to 14 residues. Trimming took 2 bases from V and 4 from J, leaving 11 bases between them. Germline V CDR1 and CDR2: MGHRA, YSYEKL. The genes are TRBV4-1 and TRBJ1-1; D is unresolved. This receptor was taken from a boy younger than two with a congenital heart defect but otherwise immunologically healthy. What was sequenced was thymus tissue. The CDR3 nucleotides read TGCGCCAGCAGCCAAAGACGGGGTAGCACTGAAGCTTTCTTT. Translated: CASSQRRGSTEAFF.